The TCR beta chain described here comes from a study of CD8+ T cells in alopecia areata. Collected material from alopecia areata patients comprised lesional scalp punch biopsies and peripheral blood. Sorting separated CD4+ and CD8+ T cells out of PBMCs. Study-wide results and caveats: Sequencing of scalp samples also includes resident alphabeta T cells from normal skin. Across lesional scalp, and particularly alopecia totalis/universalis, clonality surpassed that of normal scalp.

Germline CDR1 is MNHEY and CDR2 is SMNVEV (reference sequence). This CDR3 has 15 residues. V gave up 2 bases and J gave up 0 bases, with 11 bases separating them. Note on this clone: What it recognizes is unknown.

Following extraction, RNA underwent reverse transcription to cDNA, which served as the sequencing template. Profiling relied on immunoSEQ multiplex PCR, and the TCRdb table lists in-frame clones only, not all of them. The repertoire includes approximately 130,000 clones, less than 50% of them detected once, and 10% to 13% sits in the top ten. The specimen sequenced was NKG2D-low CD8+ T cells sorted from blood. This receptor was identified in a human donor with alopecia areata. V gene TRBV27 combines with J gene TRBJ2-7; D possibly corresponds to TRBD2 (7 bases). In DNA, the CDR3 is TGTGCCAGCAGTTTACGGGGGGCGGCCTCCTACGAGCAGTACTTC. This gives the protein CASSLRGAASYEQYF.